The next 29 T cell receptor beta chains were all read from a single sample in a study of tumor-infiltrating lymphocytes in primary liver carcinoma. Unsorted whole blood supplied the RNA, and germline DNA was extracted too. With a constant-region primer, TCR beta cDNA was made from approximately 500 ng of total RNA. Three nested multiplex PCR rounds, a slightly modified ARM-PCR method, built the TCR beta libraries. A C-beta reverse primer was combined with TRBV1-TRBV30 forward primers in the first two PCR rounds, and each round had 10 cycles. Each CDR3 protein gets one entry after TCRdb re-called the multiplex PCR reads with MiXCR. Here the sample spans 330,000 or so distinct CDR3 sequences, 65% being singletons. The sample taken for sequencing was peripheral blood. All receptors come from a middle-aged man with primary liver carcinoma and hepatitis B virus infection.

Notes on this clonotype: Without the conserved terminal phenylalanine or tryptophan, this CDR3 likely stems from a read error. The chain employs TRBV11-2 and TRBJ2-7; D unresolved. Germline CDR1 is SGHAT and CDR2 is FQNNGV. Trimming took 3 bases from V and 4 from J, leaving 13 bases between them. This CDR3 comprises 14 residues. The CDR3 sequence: CASSFRPLTYEQYL. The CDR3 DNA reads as TGTGCCAGCAGCTTTCGACCTTTAACGTACGAGCAGTACCTC.

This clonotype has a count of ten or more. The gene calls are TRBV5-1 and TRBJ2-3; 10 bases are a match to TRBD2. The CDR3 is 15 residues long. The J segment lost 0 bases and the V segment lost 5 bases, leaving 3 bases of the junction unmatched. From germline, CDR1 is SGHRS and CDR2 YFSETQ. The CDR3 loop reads CASRSGGASTDTQYF. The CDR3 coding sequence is TGCGCCAGCAGAAGCGGGGGGGCTAGCACAGATACGCAGTATTTT.

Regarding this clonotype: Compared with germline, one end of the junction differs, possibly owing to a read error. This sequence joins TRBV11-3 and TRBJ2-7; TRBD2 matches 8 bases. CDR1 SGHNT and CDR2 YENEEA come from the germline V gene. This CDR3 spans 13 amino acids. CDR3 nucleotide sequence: TGTGTCAGCAGCCTTCGGGAGGGCACCGAGCAGTACTTC. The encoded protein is CVSSLREGTEQYF.

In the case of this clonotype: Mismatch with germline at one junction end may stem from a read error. The CDR3 coding sequence is TGTGCGGGCAGTCCGCAGGCGCACACCAGGGAGCTGTTTTTT. Its translation: CAGSPQAHTRELFF. The rearrangement joins TRBV12-3 or TRBV12-4 to TRBJ2-2; no firm D call. This CDR3 comprises 14 residues.

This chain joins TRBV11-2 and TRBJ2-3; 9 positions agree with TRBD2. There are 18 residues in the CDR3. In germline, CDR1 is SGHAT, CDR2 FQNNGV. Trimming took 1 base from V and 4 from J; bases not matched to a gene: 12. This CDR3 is CASSLALGSGSTADTQYF. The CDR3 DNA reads TGTGCCAGCAGCTTAGCCCTTGGTAGCGGGAGCACCGCAGATACGCAGTATTTT.

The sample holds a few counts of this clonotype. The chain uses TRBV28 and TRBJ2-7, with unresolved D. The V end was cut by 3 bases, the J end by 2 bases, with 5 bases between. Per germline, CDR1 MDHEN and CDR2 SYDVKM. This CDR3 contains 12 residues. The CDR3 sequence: CASSFSTYEQYF. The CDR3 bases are TGTGCCAGCAGTTTTTCGACCTACGAGCAGTACTTC.

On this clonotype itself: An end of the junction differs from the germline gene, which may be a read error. CDR3 sequence: CASSKGQGGDEHFF. The CDR3 DNA sequence: TGTGCCAGTAGCAAAGGACAGGGGGGTGATGAGCACTTCTTC. The rearrangement links TRBV11-2 to TRBJ2-1; 10 bases match TRBD1. The CDR3 runs to 14 residues. CDR1 is SGHAT and CDR2 is FQNNGV in the germline V gene.

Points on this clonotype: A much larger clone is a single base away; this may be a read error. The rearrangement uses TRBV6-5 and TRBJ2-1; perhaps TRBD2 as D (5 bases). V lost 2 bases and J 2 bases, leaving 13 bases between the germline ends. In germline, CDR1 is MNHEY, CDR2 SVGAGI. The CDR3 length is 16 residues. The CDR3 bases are TGTGCCAGCAGTTACGCTAGCCGTGAAGCCTACAATGAGCAGTTCTTC. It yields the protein CASSYASREAYNEQFF.

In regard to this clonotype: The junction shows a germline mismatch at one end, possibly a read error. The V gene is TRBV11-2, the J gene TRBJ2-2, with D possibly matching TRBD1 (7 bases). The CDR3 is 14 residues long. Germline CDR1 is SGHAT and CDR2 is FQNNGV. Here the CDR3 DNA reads TGTGCCAACAGCCGCAGGGGGGACACCGGGGAGCTGTTTTTT. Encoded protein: CANSRRGDTGELFF.

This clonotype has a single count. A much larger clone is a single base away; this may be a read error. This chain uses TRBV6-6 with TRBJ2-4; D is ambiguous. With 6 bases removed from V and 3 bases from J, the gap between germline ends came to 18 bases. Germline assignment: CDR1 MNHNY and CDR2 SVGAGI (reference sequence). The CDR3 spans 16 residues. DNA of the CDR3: TGTGCCAGCAGATCCTCCGGAATAGACCACAAAAACATTCAGTACTTC. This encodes CASRSSGIDHKNIQYF.

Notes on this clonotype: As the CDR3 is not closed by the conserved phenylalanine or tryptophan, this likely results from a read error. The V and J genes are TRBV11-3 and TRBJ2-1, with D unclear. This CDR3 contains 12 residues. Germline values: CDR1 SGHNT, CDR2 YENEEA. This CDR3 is CAISPDGHEQFL. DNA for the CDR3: TGTGCGATCAGTCCGGATGGCCATGAGCAGTTCCTC.

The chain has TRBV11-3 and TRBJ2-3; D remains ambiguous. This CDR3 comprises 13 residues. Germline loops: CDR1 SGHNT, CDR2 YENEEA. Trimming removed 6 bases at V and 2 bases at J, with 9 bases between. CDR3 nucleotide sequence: TGTGCCAGCAGTCCTACAGACACAGATACGCAGTATTTT. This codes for CASSPTDTDTQYF.

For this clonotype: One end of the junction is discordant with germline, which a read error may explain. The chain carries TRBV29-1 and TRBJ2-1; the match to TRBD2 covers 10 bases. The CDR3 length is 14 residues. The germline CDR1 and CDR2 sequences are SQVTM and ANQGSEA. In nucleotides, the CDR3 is TGCAGCGTTGATGAGCTAGCGGGAGTTGATGAGCAGTCCTTC. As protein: CSVDELAGVDEQSF.

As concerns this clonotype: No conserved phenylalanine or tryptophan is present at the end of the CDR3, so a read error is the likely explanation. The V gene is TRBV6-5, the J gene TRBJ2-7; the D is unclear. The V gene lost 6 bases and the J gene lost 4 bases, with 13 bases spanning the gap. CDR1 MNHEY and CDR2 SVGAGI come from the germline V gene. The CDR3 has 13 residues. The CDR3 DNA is TGTGCCAGCAGCCTCTTCCGCCTATACGAGCAGTACCTC. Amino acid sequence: CASSLFRLYEQYL.

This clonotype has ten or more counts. In DNA, the CDR3 is TGTGCCAGCAGTCGGACCCTATCTCCAGAAGCTTTCTTT. Translation gives CASSRTLSPEAFF. The chain combines TRBV6-1 with TRBJ1-1; no reliable D call. With 5 bases removed from V and 8 bases from J, the gap between germline ends came to 15 bases. Germline CDR1 reads MNHNS; CDR2 reads SASEGT. The CDR3 is made up of 13 amino acids.

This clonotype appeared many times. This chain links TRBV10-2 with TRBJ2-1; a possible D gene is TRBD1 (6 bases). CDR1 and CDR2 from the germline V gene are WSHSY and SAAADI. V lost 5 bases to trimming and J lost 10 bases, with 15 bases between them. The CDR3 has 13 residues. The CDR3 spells CASSNLGAWEQFF. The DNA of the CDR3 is TGCGCCAGCAGTAATTTGGGGGCTTGGGAGCAGTTCTTC.

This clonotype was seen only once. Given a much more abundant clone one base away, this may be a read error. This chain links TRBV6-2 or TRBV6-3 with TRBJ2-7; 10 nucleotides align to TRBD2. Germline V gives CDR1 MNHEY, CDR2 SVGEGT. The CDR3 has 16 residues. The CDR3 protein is CASTRRLAGVHYERYF. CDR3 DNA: TGTGCCAGCACCCGGAGGCTAGCGGGAGTTCACTACGAGCGGTACTTC.

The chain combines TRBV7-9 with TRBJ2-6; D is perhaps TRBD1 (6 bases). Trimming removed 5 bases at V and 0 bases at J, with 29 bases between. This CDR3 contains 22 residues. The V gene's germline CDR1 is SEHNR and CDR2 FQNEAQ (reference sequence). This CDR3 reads CASSKEGGDRSRYPSGANVLTF. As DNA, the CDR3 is TGTGCCAGCAGCAAAGAGGGCGGCGACAGGAGCCGGTATCCCTCTGGGGCCAACGTCCTGACTTTC.

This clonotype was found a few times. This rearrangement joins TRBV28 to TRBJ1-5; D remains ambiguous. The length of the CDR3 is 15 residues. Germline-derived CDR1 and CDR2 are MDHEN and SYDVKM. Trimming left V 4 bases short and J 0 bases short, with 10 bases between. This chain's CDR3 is CASSSPGGSNQPQHF. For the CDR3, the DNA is TGTGCCAGCAGTTCCCCAGGTGGTAGCAATCAGCCCCAGCATTTT.

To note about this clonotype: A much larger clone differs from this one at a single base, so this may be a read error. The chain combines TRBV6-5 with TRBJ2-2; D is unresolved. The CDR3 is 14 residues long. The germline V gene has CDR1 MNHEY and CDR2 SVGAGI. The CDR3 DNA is TGTGCCAGCGGTTACTCGGTTAACACCGGGGAGCTGTTTTTT. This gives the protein CASGYSVNTGELFF.

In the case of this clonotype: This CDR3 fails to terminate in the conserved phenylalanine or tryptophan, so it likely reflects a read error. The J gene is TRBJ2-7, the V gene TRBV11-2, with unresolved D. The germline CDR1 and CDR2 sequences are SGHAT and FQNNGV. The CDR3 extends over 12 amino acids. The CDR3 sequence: CASSATAYEQYL. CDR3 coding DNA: TGTGCCAGCAGCGCCACAGCTTACGAACAGTACCTC.

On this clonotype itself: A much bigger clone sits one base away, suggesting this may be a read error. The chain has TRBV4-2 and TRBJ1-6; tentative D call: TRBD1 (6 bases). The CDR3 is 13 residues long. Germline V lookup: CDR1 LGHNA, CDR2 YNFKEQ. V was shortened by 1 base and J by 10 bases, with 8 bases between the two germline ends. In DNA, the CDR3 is TGTGCCAGCAGCCAAGTGAGGGGGTCACCCCTCCACTTT. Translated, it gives CASSQVRGSPLHF.

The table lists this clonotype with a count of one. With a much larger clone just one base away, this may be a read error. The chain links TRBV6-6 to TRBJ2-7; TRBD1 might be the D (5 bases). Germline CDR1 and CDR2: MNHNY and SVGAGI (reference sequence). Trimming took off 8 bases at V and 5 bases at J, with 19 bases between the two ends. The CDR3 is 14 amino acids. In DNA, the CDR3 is TGTGCCAGCGGACACGGCAGGAATTTCGACGAGCAGTACTTC. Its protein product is CASGHGRNFDEQYF.

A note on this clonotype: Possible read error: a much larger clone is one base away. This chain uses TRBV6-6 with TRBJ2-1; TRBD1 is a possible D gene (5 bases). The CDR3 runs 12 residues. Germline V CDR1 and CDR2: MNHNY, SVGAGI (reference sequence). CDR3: CASSTLEMGQSF. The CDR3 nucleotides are TGTGCCAGCAGCACCCTGGAAATGGGGCAGTCCTTC.

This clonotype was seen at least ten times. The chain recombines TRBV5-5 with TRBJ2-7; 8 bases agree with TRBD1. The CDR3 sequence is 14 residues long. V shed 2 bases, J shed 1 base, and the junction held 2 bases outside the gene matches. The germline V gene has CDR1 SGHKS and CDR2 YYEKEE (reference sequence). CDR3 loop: CASSFWTGSYEQYF. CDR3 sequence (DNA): TGTGCCAGCAGCTTCTGGACAGGGTCCTACGAGCAGTACTTC.

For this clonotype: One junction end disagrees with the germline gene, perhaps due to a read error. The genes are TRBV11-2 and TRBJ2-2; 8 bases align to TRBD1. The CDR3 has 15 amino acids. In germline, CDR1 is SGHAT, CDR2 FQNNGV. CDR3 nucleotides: TGTTCCAGCAGCGCACAACAGGGGGTCACCGGGGAGCTGTTTTTT. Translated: CSSSAQQGVTGELFF. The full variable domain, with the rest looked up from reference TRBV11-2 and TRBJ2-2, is EAGVAQSPRYKIIEKRQSVAFWCNPISGHATLYWYQQILGQGPKLLIQFQNNGVVDDSQLPKDRFSAERLKGVDSTLKIQPAKLEDSAVYLCSSSAQQGVTGELFFGEGSRLTVL.

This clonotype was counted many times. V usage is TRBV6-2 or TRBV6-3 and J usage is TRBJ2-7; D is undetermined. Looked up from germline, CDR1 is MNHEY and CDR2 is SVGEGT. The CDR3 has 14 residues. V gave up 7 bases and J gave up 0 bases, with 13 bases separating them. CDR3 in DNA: TGTGCCAGCACTCCGCCGGGCTCCTCCTACGAGCAGTACTTC. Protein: CASTPPGSSYEQYF.

CDR3 nucleotides: TGTGCCAGCAGCTTTGGACTAGTAGAGACTAAGTACTTC. This encodes CASSFGLVETKYF. This chain connects TRBV11-2 to TRBJ2-5, with 7 bases identical to TRBD2. V lost 3 bases and J lost 12; bases outside the gene matches: 10. CDR1 and CDR2 from the germline V gene are SGHAT and FQNNGV. CDR3 length: 13 amino acids.

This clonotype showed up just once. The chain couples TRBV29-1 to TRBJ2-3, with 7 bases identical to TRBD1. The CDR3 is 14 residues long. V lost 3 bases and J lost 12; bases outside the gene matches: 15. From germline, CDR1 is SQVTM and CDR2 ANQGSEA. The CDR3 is CSVDPLGGADIQYF. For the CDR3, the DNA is TGCAGCGTTGACCCCCTAGGGGGCGCAGATATACAGTATTTT.